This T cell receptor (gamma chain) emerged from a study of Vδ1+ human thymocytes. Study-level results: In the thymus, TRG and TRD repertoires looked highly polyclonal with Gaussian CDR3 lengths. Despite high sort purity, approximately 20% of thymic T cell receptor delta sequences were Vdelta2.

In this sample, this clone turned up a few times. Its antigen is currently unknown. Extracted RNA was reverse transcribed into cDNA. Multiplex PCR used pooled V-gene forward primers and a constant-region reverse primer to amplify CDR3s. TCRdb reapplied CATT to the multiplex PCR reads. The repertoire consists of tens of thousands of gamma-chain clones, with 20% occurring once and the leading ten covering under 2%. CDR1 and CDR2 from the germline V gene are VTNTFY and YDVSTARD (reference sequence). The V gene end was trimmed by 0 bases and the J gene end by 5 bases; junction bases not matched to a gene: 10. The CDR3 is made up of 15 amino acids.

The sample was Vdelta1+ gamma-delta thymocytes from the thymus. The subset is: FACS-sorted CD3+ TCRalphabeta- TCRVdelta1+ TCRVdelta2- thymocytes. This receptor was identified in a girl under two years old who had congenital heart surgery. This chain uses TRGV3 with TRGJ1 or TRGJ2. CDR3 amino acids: CATWDRPGGNYKKLF. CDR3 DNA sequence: TGTGCCACCTGGGACAGGCCTGGGGGTAATTATAAGAAACTCTTT.